This entry lists 9 T cell receptor beta chains sequenced from one sample in a study of shared clonotypes between healthy human individuals. Clones were read by immunoSEQ multiplex PCR, and TCRdb kept only the in-frame ones, dropping some. Of some 690,000 clones listed, about 90% were seen once; the top ten hold 34%. Sequencing was performed on memory CD8+ T cells from PBMCs. Indicated subset: CD45RO+ cells pooled with CCR7-negative TemRA cells. Receptors were obtained from a young man in good health. Some clones in this sample may be carry-over from other donors' samples.

The J gene is TRBJ2-4, the V gene TRBV2; 10 positions match TRBD2. J was trimmed by 6 bases and V by 2 bases; bases with no gene match: 4. In germline, CDR1 is SNHLY, CDR2 FYNNEI. The CDR3 sequence is 15 residues long. In DNA, the CDR3 is TGTGCCAGCAGTGAACTAGCGGGAGTTGGAAACATTCAGTACTTC. Translation: CASSELAGVGNIQYF.

This clone occurred a few times. The genes are TRBV5-1 and TRBJ2-5, with TRBD1 matching 11 bases. V lost 4 bases and J lost 5; bases outside the gene matches: 7. Per germline, CDR1 SGHRS and CDR2 YFSETQ. The CDR3 has 15 amino acids. CDR3 protein: CASSLGTGGVETQYF. CDR3 coding DNA: TGCGCCAGCAGCCTAGGGACAGGGGGAGTTGAGACCCAGTACTTC.

The chain has TRBV6-6 and TRBJ2-7; tentatively, D is TRBD1 (6 bases). The CDR3 consists of 14 residues. With 5 bases removed from V and 5 bases from J, the gap between germline ends came to 16 bases. From germline, CDR1 is MNHNY and CDR2 SVGAGI (reference sequence). The CDR3 DNA follows: TGTGCCAGCAGTCCCTGGGCAGGGGCGGACGAGCAGTACTTC. Protein sequence: CASSPWAGADEQYF.

The chain uses TRBV4-1 and TRBJ2-5; the match to TRBD2 covers 8 bases. The J call may be incorrect, as the DNA end agrees better with TRBJ2-7. Per germline, CDR1 MGHRA and CDR2 YSYEKL. The CDR3 length is 14 residues. CDR3 residues: CASSQGTSSDEQYF. CDR3 nucleotide sequence: TGCGCCAGCAGCCAAGGGACTAGCTCAGACGAGCAGTACTTC.

This chain connects TRBV5-1 to TRBJ2-1, with 7 bases identical to TRBD1. V lost 3 bases to trimming and J lost 0 bases; unmatched junction nucleotides: 9. Germline V gene lookup returns CDR1 SGHRS and CDR2 YFSETQ. The CDR3 consists of 17 residues. The chain's CDR3 is CASSSGTASTSYNEQFF. The CDR3 DNA sequence: TGCGCCAGCAGCTCCGGGACAGCCTCAACCTCCTACAATGAGCAGTTCTTC.

The chain has TRBV19 and TRBJ2-2; D unclear. V lost 1 base and J 4 bases, leaving 7 bases between the germline ends. From germline, CDR1 is LNHDA and CDR2 SQIVND (reference sequence). The CDR3 has 14 amino acids. The CDR3 region is CASSIGAGTGELFF. The DNA of the CDR3 is TGTGCCAGTAGTATAGGGGCCGGCACCGGGGAGCTGTTTTTT. Full variable domain (missing parts from reference TRBV19 and TRBJ2-2): DGGITQSPKYLFRKEGQNVTLSCEQNLNHDAMYWYRQDPGQGLRLIYYSQIVNDFQKGDIAEGYSVSREKKESFPLTVTSAQKNPTAFYLCASSIGAGTGELFFGEGSRLTVL.

The CDR3 loop is CASSFGDRGEEAVEKLFF. CDR3 DNA: TGTGCCAGCAGCTTTGGGGACCGGGGGGAGGAGGCGGTTGAAAAACTGTTTTTT. The V call is TRBV7-9, the J call TRBJ1-4; maybe TRBD1 (5 bases). CDR3 length equals 18 residues. The germline V gene has CDR1 SEHNR and CDR2 FQNEAQ (reference sequence). V was clipped by 3 bases and J by 7 bases, with 24 bases between them. Full variable domain (outside the CDR3, taken from reference TRBV7-9 and TRBJ1-4): DTGVSQNPRHKITKRGQNVTFRCDPISEHNRLYWYRQTLGQGPEFLTYFQNEAQLEKSRLLSDRFSAERPKGSFSTLEIQRTEQGDSAMYLCASSFGDRGEEAVEKLFFGSGTQLSVL.

The chain combines TRBV27 with TRBJ2-2; 11 nucleotides align to TRBD1. The CDR3 consists of 19 residues. The J segment lost 4 bases and the V segment lost 6 bases, leaving 16 bases of the junction unmatched. Germline loops: CDR1 MNHEY, CDR2 SMNVEV (reference sequence). For the CDR3, the DNA is TGTGCCAGCAGCACCCGGACAGGGGGCGTGATACCCGGCACCGGGGAGCTGTTTTTT. Translating gives CASSTRTGGVIPGTGELFF.

The gene calls are TRBV18 and TRBJ1-5; the D is unclear. This CDR3 is 16 amino acids long. CDR1 is KGHSH, CDR2 LQKENI, per germline. The V and J ends lost 3 bases and 3 bases respectively, with 15 bases between them. In DNA form, the CDR3 reads TGTGCCAGCTCACCCGAGGAAGAATCGAACAATCAGCCCCAGCATTTT. Residues: CASSPEEESNNQPQHF. The complete variable domain, with remaining parts taken from reference TRBV18 and TRBJ1-5, reads NAGVMQNPRHLVRRRGQEARLRCSPMKGHSHVYWYRQLPEEGLKFMVYLQKENIIDESGMPKERFSAEFPKEGPSILRIQQVVRGDSAAYFCASSPEEESNNQPQHFGDGTRLSIL.